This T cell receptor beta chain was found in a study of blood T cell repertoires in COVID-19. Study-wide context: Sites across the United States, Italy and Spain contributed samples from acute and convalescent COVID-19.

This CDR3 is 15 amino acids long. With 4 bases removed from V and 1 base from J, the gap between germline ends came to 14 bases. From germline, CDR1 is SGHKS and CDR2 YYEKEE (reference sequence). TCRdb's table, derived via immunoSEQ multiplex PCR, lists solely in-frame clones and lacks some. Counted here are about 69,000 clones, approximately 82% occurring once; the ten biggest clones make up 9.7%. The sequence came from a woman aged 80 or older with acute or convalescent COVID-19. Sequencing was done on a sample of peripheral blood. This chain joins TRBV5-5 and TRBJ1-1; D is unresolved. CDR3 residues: CASSPKARQNTEAFF. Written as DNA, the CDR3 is TGTGCCAGCAGCCCGAAGGCCAGACAGAACACTGAAGCTTTCTTT.